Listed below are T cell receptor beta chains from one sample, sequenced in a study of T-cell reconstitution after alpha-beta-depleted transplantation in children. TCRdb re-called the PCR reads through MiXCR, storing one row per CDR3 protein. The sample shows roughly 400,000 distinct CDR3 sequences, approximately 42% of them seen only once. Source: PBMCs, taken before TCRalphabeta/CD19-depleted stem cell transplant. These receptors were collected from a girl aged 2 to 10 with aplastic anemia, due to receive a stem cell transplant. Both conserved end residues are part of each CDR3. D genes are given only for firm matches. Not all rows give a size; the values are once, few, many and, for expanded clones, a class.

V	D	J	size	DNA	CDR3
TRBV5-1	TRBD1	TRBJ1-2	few	TGCGCCAGCAGCTTGGCTTATGGAGTGGGACAGGGTTACGCCTATGGCTACACCTTC	CASSLAYGVGQGYAYGYTF
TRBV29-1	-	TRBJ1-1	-	TGCAGCGTCATTCCACAGGGTTTCAATGAAGCTTTCTTT	CSVIPQGFNEAFF
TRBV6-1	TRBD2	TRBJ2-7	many	TGTGCCAGCAGCTCAATAGCGGGAGGGTTTGAGCAGTACTTC	CASSSIAGGFEQYF
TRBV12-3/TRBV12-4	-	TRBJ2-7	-	TGTGCCAGCAGTTTTCCGGATAGGGGCTACGAGCAGTACTTC	CASSFPDRGYEQYF
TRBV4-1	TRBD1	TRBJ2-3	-	TGCGCCAGCAGCCAGACGGGACAGGGCGCAGATACGCAGTATTTT	CASSQTGQGADTQYF
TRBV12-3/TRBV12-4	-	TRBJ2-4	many	TGTGCCAGCAGTTATGGGGGAAACATTCAGTACTTC	CASSYGGNIQYF
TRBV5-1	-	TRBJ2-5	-	TGCGCCAGCAGCCAATCCGGGACCCAAGAGACCCAGTACTTC	CASSQSGTQETQYF
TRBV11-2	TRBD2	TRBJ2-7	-	TGTGCCAGCAGCACGCGGGAGAACTCCTACGAGCAGTACTTC	CASSTRENSYEQYF
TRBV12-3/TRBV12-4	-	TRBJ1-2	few	TGTGCCAGCAGCCTCAATAAGCACGGCTACACCTTC	CASSLNKHGYTF
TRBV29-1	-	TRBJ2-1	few	TGCAGCGTTGAAGGCCTAGTCGCCTACAATGAGCAGTTCTTC	CSVEGLVAYNEQFF
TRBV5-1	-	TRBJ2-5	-	TGCGCCAGCAGCAACCAGGGTATGAGGGAGACCCAGTACTTC	CASSNQGMRETQYF
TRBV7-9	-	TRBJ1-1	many	TGTGCCAGCAGCTTAGTTGGGCAGCTTGAAGCTTTCTTT	CASSLVGQLEAFF
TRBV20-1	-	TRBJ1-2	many	TGCAGTGCTAGAGATGGGGGGGGATATGGCTACACCTTC	CSARDGGGYGYTF
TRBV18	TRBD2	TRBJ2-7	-	TGTGCCAGCTCACCTACCATTAGACTAGCGGGTTCTATGGAGCAGTACTTC	CASSPTIRLAGSMEQYF
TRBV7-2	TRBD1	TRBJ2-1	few	TGTGCCAGCAGCTTTCTCATCCGGGACAGGGGCAATGAGCAGTTCTTC	CASSFLIRDRGNEQFF